These T cell receptor beta chains were read from a single sample in a study of blood T cell repertoires in COVID-19. Sequencing was performed with immunoSEQ multiplex PCR; in TCRdb, only in-frame clones are kept and a portion is missing. The sample shows roughly 120,000 clones, 82% of them seen only once. Specimen: peripheral blood. Source of these receptors: a man aged 65-85 years with acute or convalescent COVID-19. Both conserved end residues are part of each CDR3.

v_gene	j_gene	CDR3aa
TRBV29-1	TRBJ1-4	CSVDRGLGKGEKLFF
TRBV24-1	TRBJ2-5	CATSDRTRGETQYF
TRBV5-5	TRBJ2-2	CASSSRSGVGTGELFF
TRBV2	TRBJ1-6	CAGVWGQTSPLHF
TRBV3-1/TRBV3-2	TRBJ1-6	CASSQQQGNSPLHF
TRBV5-1	TRBJ2-1	CASSLYGGQGDEQFF
TRBV28	TRBJ1-1	CASRAGGRNTEAFF
TRBV6-5	TRBJ1-4	CASSYREHRSNEKLFF
TRBV5-1	TRBJ2-7	CASSLTSAGGRDEQYF
TRBV7-9	TRBJ1-3	CARERAGSNGNTIYF
TRBV19	TRBJ1-2	CASQIQQGESGYTF
TRBV28	TRBJ2-3	CAANPPRGRSTDTQYF
TRBV18	TRBJ2-7	CASSPRDRGYEQYF
TRBV19	TRBJ1-1	CASSEIQGTEAFF
TRBV29-1	TRBJ1-2	CSVYRWGVTLDGYTF
TRBV30	TRBJ1-6	CAWSPSRTGGNSPLHF
TRBV28	TRBJ2-7	CASRTTGGSSGEQYF
TRBV2	TRBJ1-1	CASSEVRQFNTEAFF
TRBV28	TRBJ2-3	CASSLMGQFTDTQYF
TRBV5-1	TRBJ1-5	CASALTGEDQPQHF
TRBV5-1	TRBJ2-7	CASSLLSGPGVYEQYF
TRBV5-4	TRBJ2-3	CASSLNYHTDTQYF
TRBV9	TRBJ2-7	CASSVGPTGSYEQYF
TRBV5-1	TRBJ2-7	CASSSAGQGYEQYF
TRBV10-3	TRBJ2-2	CAISESTGGRERKAGELFF
TRBV7-3	TRBJ2-2	CASSLGHTGELFF
TRBV5-1	TRBJ2-1	CASSLATGAYNEQFF
TRBV7-2	TRBJ1-2	CASSLEWGGYTF
TRBV6-1	TRBJ2-1	CASSELAVKPGEQFF
TRBV27	TRBJ1-2	CASSKTGFGVYGYTF
TRBV18	TRBJ2-1	CASSPPSQPGNEQFF
TRBV9	TRBJ2-1	CASSIRGDQDNEQFF
TRBV11-3	TRBJ2-1	CASSPGQGLSHEQFF
TRBV19	TRBJ2-3	CASSMFAAATDTQYF
TRBV12-3/TRBV12-4	TRBJ1-6	CASKAQGDSPLHF
TRBV28	TRBJ2-5	CASSLGGAPRETQYF
TRBV19	TRBJ2-5	CASSINGGSYETQYF
TRBV11-2	TRBJ1-6	CASSLEAYNSPLHF
TRBV2	TRBJ1-3	CASRRDRYSGNTIYF
TRBV4-2	TRBJ1-5	CASSQEARASSPQHF
TRBV5-4	TRBJ1-4	CASSPGRDSLEKLFF
TRBV7-8	TRBJ2-6	CASSLSRQGSSGANVLTF
TRBV9	TRBJ1-5	CASSGLPGQPQHF
TRBV5-1	TRBJ2-1	CASSLGQGAGNEQFF
TRBV5-1	TRBJ2-7	CASSQKWGAYEQYF